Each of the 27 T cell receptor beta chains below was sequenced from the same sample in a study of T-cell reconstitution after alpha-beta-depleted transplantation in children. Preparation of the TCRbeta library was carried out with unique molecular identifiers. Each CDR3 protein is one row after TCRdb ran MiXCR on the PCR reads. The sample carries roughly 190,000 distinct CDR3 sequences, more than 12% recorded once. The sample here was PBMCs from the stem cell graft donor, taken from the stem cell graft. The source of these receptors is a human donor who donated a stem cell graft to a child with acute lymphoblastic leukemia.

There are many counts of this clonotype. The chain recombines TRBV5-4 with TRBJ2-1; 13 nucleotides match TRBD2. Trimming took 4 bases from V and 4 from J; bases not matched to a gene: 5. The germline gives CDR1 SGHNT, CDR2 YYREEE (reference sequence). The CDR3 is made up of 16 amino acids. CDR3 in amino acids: CASSTELAGGYNEQFF. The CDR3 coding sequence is TGTGCCAGCAGCACTGAACTAGCGGGAGGGTACAATGAGCAGTTCTTC.

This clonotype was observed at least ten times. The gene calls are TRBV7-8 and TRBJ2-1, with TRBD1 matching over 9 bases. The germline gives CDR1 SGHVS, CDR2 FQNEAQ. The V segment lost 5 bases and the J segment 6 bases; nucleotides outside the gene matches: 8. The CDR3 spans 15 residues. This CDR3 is CASSPRDRVLNEQFF. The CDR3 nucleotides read TGTGCCAGCAGCCCCCGGGACAGGGTCCTCAATGAGCAGTTCTTC.

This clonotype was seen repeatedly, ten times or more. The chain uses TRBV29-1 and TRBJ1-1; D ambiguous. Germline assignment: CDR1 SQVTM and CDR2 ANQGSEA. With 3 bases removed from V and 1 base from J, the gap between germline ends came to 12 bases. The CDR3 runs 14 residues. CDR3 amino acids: CSVEWVGRNTEAFF. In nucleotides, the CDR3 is TGCAGCGTTGAGTGGGTGGGGAGGAACACTGAAGCTTTCTTT.

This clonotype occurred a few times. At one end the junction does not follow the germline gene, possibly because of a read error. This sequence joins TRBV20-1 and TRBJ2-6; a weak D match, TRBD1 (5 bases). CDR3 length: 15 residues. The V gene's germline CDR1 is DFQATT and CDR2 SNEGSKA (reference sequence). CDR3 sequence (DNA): TGCAGTGCTAGAGGGGGCAATACTGGGGCCAACGGCCTGACTTTC. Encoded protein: CSARGGNTGANGLTF.

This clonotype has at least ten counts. The CDR3 sequence is CASSYSGGHVYEQYF. The CDR3 DNA reads TGTGCCAGCAGTTACTCAGGGGGACATGTCTACGAGCAGTACTTC. This rearrangement joins TRBV6-5 to TRBJ2-7; D possibly corresponds to TRBD1 (6 bases). The germline V gene encodes CDR1 MNHEY and CDR2 SVGAGI. CDR3 length: 15 residues. Trimming removed 0 bases from V and 3 bases from J, with 12 bases in between.

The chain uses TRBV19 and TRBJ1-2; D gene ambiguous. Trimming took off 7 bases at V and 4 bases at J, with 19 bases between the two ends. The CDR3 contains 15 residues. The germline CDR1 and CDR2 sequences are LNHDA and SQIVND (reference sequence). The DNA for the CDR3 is TGTGCCAGTAACCGGTCAGGCAACGGGCGCTATGGCTACACCTTC. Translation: CASNRSGNGRYGYTF. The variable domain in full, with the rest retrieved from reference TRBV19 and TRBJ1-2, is DGGITQSPKYLFRKEGQNVTLSCEQNLNHDAMYWYRQDPGQGLRLIYYSQIVNDFQKGDIAEGYSVSREKKESFPLTVTSAQKNPTAFYLCASNRSGNGRYGYTFGSGTRLTVV.

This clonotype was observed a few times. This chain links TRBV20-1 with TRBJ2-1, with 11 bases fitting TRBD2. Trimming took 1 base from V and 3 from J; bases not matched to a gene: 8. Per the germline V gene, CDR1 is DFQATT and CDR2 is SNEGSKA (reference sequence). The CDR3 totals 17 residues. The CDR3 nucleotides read TGCAGTGCTAGAGGCAACCTACTAGCGGGAGTCTACAATGAGCAGTTCTTC. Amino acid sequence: CSARGNLLAGVYNEQFF.

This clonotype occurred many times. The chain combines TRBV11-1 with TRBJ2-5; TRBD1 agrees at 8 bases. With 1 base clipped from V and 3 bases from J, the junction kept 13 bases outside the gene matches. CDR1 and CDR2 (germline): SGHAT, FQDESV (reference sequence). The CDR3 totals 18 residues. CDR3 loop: CASSLGLTRDRPKETQYF. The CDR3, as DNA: TGTGCCAGCAGCTTAGGACTAACCCGGGACAGGCCTAAAGAGACCCAGTACTTC.

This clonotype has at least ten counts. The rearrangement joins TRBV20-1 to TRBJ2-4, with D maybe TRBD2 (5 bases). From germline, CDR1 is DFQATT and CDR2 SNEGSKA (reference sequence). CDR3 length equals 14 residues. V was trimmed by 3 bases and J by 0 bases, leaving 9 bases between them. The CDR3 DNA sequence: TGCAGTGCTAGCTTCGGGGTAGCCAAAAACATTCAGTACTTC. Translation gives CSASFGVAKNIQYF.

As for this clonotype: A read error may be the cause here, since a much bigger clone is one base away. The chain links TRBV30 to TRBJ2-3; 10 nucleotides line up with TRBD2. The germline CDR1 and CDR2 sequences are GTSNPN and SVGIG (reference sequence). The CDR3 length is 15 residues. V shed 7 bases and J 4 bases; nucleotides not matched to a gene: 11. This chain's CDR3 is CASKILAGRADTQYF. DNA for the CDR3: TGTGCCTCTAAGATACTAGCGGGAAGGGCAGATACGCAGTATTTT.

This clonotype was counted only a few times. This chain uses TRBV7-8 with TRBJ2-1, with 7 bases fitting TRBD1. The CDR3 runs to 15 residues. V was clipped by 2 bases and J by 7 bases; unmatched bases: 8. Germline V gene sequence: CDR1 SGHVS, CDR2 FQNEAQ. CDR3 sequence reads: CASSLTGTVQNEQFF. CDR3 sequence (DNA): TGTGCCAGCAGCTTAACCGGGACAGTGCAAAATGAGCAGTTCTTC.

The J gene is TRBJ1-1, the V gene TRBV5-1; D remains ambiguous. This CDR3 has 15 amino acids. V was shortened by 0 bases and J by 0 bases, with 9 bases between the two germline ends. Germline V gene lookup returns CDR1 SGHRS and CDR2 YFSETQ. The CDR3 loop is CASSLEGYMNTEAFF. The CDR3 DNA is TGCGCCAGCAGCTTGGAGGGATACATGAACACTGAAGCTTTCTTT.

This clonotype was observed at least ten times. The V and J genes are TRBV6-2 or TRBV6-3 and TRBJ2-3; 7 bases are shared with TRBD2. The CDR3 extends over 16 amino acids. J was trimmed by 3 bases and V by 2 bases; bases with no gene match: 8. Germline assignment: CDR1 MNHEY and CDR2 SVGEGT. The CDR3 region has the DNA TGTGCCAGCAGTTACCCGACTGGCGGGAGAACAGATACGCAGTATTTT. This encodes CASSYPTGGRTDTQYF.

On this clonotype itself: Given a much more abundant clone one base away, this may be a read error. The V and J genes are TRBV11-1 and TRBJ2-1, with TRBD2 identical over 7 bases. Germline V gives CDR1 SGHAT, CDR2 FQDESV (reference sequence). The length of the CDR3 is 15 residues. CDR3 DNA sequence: TGTGCCAGCAGCTTCTCGAGCGGGACCTACAGTGAGCAGTTCTTC. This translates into CASSFSSGTYSEQFF.

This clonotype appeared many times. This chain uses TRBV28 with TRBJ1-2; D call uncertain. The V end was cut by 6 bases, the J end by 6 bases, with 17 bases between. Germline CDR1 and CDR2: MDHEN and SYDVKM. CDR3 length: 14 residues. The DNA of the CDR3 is TGTGCCAGCAGAGGTAGCTTTAAGGTCCATGGCTACACCTTC. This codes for CASRGSFKVHGYTF.

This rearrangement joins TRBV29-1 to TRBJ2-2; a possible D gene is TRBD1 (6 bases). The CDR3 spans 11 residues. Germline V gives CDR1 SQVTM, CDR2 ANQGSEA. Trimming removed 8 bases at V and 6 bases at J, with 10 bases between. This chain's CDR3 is CSFRQAGELFF. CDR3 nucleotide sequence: TGCAGCTTCAGACAGGCCGGGGAGCTGTTTTTT.

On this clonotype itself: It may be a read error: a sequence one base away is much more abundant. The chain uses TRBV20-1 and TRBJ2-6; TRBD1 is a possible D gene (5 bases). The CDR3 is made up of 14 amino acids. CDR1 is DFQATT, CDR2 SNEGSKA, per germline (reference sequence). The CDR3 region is CSASPTAGANGLTF. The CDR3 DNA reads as TGCAGTGCTAGCCCGACAGCTGGGGCCAACGGCCTGACTTTC.

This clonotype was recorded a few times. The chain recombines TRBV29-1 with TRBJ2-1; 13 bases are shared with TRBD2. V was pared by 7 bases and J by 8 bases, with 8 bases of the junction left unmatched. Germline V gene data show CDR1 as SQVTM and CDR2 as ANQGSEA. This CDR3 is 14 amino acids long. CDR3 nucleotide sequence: TGCAGCGCTGGGACTAGCGGGATATACGATGAGCAGTTCTTC. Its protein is CSAGTSGIYDEQFF.

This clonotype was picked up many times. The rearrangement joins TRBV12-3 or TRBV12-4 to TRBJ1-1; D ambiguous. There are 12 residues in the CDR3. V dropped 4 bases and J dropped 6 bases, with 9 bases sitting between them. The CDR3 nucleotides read TGTGCCAGCAGTTGGAGGGAGTCTGAAGCTTTCTTT. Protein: CASSWRESEAFF.

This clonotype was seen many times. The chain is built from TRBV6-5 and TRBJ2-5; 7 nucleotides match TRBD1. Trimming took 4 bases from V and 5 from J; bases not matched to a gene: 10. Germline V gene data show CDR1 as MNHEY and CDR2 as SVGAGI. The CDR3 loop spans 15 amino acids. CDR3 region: CASSFRQGWRETQYF. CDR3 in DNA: TGTGCCAGCAGTTTCCGACAGGGATGGAGGGAGACCCAGTACTTC.

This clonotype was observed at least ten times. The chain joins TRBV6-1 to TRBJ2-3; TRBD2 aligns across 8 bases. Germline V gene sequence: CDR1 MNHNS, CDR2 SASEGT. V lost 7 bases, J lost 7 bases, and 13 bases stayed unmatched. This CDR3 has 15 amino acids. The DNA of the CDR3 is TGTGCCAGCACCCCCCACGGGACTAGGCCCCATACGCAGTATTTT. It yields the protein CASTPHGTRPHTQYF.

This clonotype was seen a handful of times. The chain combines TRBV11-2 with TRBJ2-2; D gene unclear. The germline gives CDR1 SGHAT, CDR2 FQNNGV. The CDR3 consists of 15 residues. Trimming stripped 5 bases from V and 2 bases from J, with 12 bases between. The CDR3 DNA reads TGTGCCAGCAGCCCCAAAAGGGCCAACACCGGGGAGCTGTTTTTT. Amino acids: CASSPKRANTGELFF.

The CDR3 protein is CSAREEVNSYNEQFF. DNA of the CDR3: TGCAGTGCTAGAGAGGAGGTAAACTCCTACAATGAGCAGTTCTTC. J is TRBJ2-1 and V is TRBV20-1, with a weak D call TRBD2 (5 bases). With 0 bases removed from V and 0 bases from J, the gap between germline ends came to 9 bases. The CDR3 loop spans 15 amino acids. Germline values: CDR1 DFQATT, CDR2 SNEGSKA (reference sequence).

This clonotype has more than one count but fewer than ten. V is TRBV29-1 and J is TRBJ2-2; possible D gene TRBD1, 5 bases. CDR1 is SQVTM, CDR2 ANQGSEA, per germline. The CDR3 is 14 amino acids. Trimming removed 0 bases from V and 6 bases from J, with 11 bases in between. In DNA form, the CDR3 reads TGCAGCGTTGAAGAGGCCAGGGATGCCGGGGAGCTGTTTTTT. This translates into CSVEEARDAGELFF.

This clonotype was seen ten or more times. The CDR3 loop is CASSLDRGTEAFF. CDR3 coding DNA: TGTGCCAGCAGCTTAGACAGGGGAACTGAAGCTTTCTTT. The chain uses TRBV7-2 and TRBJ1-1; 7 nucleotides match TRBD1. V lost 1 base to trimming and J lost 5 bases; unmatched junction nucleotides: 1. Looked up from germline, CDR1 is SGHTA and CDR2 is FQGNSA. The CDR3 consists of 13 residues.

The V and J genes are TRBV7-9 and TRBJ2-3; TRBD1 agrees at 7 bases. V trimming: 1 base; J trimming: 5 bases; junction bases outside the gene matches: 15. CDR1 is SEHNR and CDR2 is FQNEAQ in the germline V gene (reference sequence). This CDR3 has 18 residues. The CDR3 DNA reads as TGTGCCAGCAGCTTAGTGGACAGGTTCACACGGCACGTAGATACGCAGTATTTT. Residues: CASSLVDRFTRHVDTQYF.

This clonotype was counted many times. CDR3 amino acids: CASSRSGINYGYTF. As DNA, the CDR3 is TGTGCCAGCAGTAGATCCGGGATAAACTATGGCTACACCTTC. The chain carries TRBV28 and TRBJ1-2; D is ambiguous. In germline, CDR1 is MDHEN, CDR2 SYDVKM. The CDR3 runs 14 residues. The V gene lost 5 bases and the J gene lost 2 bases, with 12 bases spanning the gap.